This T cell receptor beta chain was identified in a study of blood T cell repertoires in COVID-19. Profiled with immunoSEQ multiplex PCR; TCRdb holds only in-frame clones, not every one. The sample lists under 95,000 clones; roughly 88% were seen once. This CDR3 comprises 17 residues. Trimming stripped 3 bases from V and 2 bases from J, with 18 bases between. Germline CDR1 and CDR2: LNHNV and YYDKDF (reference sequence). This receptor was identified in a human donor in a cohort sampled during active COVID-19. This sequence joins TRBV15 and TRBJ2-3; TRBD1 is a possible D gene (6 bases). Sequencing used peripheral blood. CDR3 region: CATSSPTGLGTTDTQYF. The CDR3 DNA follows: TGTGCCACCAGCAGCCCAACAGGGTTAGGGACCACAGATACGCAGTATTTT. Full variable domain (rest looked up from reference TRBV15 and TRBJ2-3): DAMVIQNPRYQVTQFGKPVTLSCSQTLNHNVMYWYQQKSSQAPKLLFHYYDKDFNNEADTPDNFQSRRPNTSFCFLDIRSPGLGDTAMYLCATSSPTGLGTTDTQYFGPGTRLTVL.